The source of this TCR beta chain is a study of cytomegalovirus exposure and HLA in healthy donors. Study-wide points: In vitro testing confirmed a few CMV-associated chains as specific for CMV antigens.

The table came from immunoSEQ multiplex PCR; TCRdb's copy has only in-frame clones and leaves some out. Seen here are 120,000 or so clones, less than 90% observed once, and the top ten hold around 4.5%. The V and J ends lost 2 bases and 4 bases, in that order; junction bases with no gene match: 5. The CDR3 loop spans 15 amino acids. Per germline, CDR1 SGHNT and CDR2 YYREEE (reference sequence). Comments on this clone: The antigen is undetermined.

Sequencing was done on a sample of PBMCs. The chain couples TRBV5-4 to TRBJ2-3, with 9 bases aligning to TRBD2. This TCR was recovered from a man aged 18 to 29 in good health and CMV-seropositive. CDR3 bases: TGTGCCAGCAGCTTCGGCGGGGGGGTGGCAGATACGCAGTATTTT. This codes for CASSFGGGVADTQYF.